What follows describes a single TCR beta chain. The antigen is undetermined. This entry comes from a study of blood T cells in healthy people across ages. General observations from the study: Per million T cells, TCR beta diversity dropped about linearly as age rose.

Germline V gene sequence: CDR1 SQVTM, CDR2 ANQGSEA. The CDR3 totals 11 residues. V lost 3 bases, J lost 4 bases, and 6 bases lay in between. Combining a sample-barcoded 5' primer with a J-beta primer mix, a second PCR ran for roughly 7 to 12 cycles. MiXCR was run by TCRdb on the 5' RACE reads, yielding one entry per CDR3 protein. Counted here are approximately 800,000 distinct CDR3 sequences, roughly 60% occurring once; the ten biggest clones make up around 20%. Total RNA, at least 6 micrograms per sample, was extracted from PBMCs. J is TRBJ1-1 and V is TRBV29-1, with unresolved D. The source of this sequence is a man aged 25-45 years in good health. What was sequenced was blood. As DNA, the CDR3 is TGCAGCGTTGATTTTGGCACTGAAGCTTTCTTT. Amino acids: CSVDFGTEAFF.